Listed below are T cell receptor beta chains from one sample, sequenced in a study of T cells after yellow fever vaccination. Via MiXCR, TCRdb re-called the 5' RACE reads, giving one row per CDR3 protein. The table includes roughly 330,000 distinct CDR3 sequences, approximately 4.2% detected once. The sample here was PBMCs, taken 5 days after the yellow fever booster vaccination. These receptors were taken from a man younger than 35 who received the YFV17D yellow fever vaccine. Both conserved end residues are part of each CDR3. D genes are given only for firm matches. Size tells how often a clone was seen (once, few, many) or the class of an expanded clone, and some rows leave it out.

TRBD1 few TRBJ1-2 TRBV19 CASSTTGTGGAEGYTF TGTGCCAGTAGCACAACCGGGACAGGGGGCGCGGAAGGCTACACCTTC
TRBD2 few TRBJ2-3 TRBV7-2 CASRASGLAGDTQYF TGTGCCAGCAGGGCTTCGGGACTAGCGGGGGATACGCAGTATTTT
- many TRBJ2-3 TRBV19 CASSNHLDTQYF TGTGCCAGTAGTAACCATCTGGATACGCAGTATTTT
- - TRBJ2-7 TRBV4-1 CASSRPGSSYEQYF TGCGCCAGCAGCAGGCCTGGTAGCTCCTACGAGCAGTACTTC
TRBD2 many TRBJ2-3 TRBV5-6 CASRGLAGVADTQYF TGTGCCAGCAGAGGACTAGCGGGGGTTGCAGATACGCAGTATTTT
- few TRBJ1-6 TRBV3-1 CASSQVPGDPYNSPLHF TGTGCCAGCAGCCAAGTTCCGGGGGATCCCTATAATTCACCCCTCCACTTT
TRBD1 many TRBJ1-5 TRBV4-1 CASSQGGPGQLIYSNQPQHF TGCGCCAGCAGCCAAGGAGGGCCGGGACAGCTTATCTATAGCAATCAGCCCCAGCATTTT
TRBD1 medium-sized TRBJ2-3 TRBV10-2 CASPRFKPGQGVVSTDTQYF TGCGCCAGCCCACGCTTTAAACCGGGACAGGGAGTAGTCAGCACAGATACGCAGTATTTT
- few TRBJ1-2 TRBV12-3/TRBV12-4 CASSLARGPGGYTF TGTGCCAGCAGTTTAGCGAGGGGTCCCGGTGGCTACACCTTC
TRBD2 - TRBJ2-3 TRBV20-1 CSARARGGTDTQYF TGCAGTGCTAGGGCTCGGGGGGGCACAGATACGCAGTATTTT
TRBD2 - TRBJ2-1 TRBV24-1 CATSEASSGGGHEQFF TGTGCCACCAGTGAGGCCTCTAGCGGGGGGGGACATGAGCAGTTCTTC
- - TRBJ2-1 TRBV7-2 CASSLHRERNEQFF TGTGCCAGCAGCTTACATCGGGAGAGGAATGAGCAGTTCTTC
- few TRBJ1-1 TRBV3-1 CASSASWGTEAFF TGTGCCAGCAGCGCCTCCTGGGGCACTGAAGCTTTCTTT
TRBD2 - TRBJ2-1 TRBV6-2/TRBV6-3 CASRSPSGGDDEQFF TGTGCCAGCAGATCCCCCAGCGGGGGGGATGATGAGCAGTTCTTC
- many TRBJ2-2 TRBV4-3 CASSQDGGGVYTGELFF TGCGCCAGCAGCCAAGATGGTGGAGGGGTGTACACCGGGGAGCTGTTTTTT
TRBD2 many TRBJ2-1 TRBV15 CATSRLLGTGGYNEQFF TGTGCCACCAGCAGACTCCTGGGAACGGGGGGGTACAATGAGCAGTTCTTC
- - TRBJ2-6 TRBV7-3 CASSPRGFGSGANVLTF TGTGCCAGCAGCCCCCGGGGATTTGGCTCTGGGGCCAACGTCCTGACTTTC